These T cell receptor beta chains were read from a single sample in a study of shared clonotypes between healthy human individuals. Clones were sequenced by immunoSEQ multiplex PCR, and TCRdb holds only the in-frame ones, with some missing. Among 1,400,000 or so clones listed, approximately 98.5% were seen once. The sequenced sample was naive CD4+ T cells sorted from blood. The receptors here all came from a young man in good health. The CDR3 runs from the conserved cysteine through the conserved F or W. Fields, in order: J gene, clone size, D gene, V gene, CDR3 DNA, CDR3 protein. The D gene is left open where the match is weak. Only part of the rows carry a size: once, few, many, or a class if the clone is expanded.

TRBJ2-5 NA NA TRBV18 TGTGCCAGCTCACCAATGGACATAAAGACCCAGTACTTC CASSPMDIKTQYF
TRBJ1-5 NA NA TRBV6-5 TGTGCCAGCAGTTACTCGGGGGGGGGCGCCGAGCCCCAGCATTTT CASSYSGGGAEPQHF
TRBJ2-7 NA TRBD1 TRBV5-1 TGCGCCAGCAGCTTGGTCTTTTCGGGACAGGGCCCCTACGAGCAGTACTTC CASSLVFSGQGPYEQYF
TRBJ2-3 NA TRBD2 TRBV11-2 TGTGCCAGCAGTCGAGCGGGAGCCTCAGATACGCAGTATTTT CASSRAGASDTQYF
TRBJ2-5 NA NA TRBV10-3 TGTGCCTCATCAACCGTTAGTGCCGAGACCCAGTACTTC CASSTVSAETQYF
TRBJ2-1 NA NA TRBV6-1 TGTGCCAGTCTGTCTTCCCAGGGGAGTAATGAGCAGTTCTTC CASLSSQGSNEQFF
TRBJ2-3 NA NA TRBV5-1 TGCGCCAGCAGCTTGGCGGTGAGGCCTAGCACAGATACGCAGTATTTT CASSLAVRPSTDTQYF
TRBJ2-7 NA NA TRBV7-9 TGTGCCAGCAGCCGTCCGCCCCTACACTACGAGCAGTACTTC CASSRPPLHYEQYF
TRBJ1-1 NA NA TRBV4-1 TGCGCCAGCAGCCAAGAAGGGGTGTTGAACACTGAAGCTTTCTTT CASSQEGVLNTEAFF
TRBJ1-1 NA NA TRBV14 TGTGCCAGCAGCCTAAAGCGGGCGAACACTGAAGCTTTCTTT CASSLKRANTEAFF
TRBJ1-4 NA NA TRBV9 TGTGCCAGCAGCGTCCGGGGGAACGGTGAAAAACTGTTTTTT CASSVRGNGEKLFF
TRBJ2-3 NA NA TRBV5-1 TGCGCCAGCAGCTTGGTGGGACAGAAGGGGGGAACAGATACGCAGTATTTT CASSLVGQKGGTDTQYF
TRBJ2-7 NA TRBD2 TRBV4-2 TGTGCCAGCAGCCAAGAGGGGACTAGCGCCTACGAGCAGTACTTC CASSQEGTSAYEQYF
TRBJ2-1 NA TRBD2 TRBV9 TGTGCCAGCAGCGGGAGGGCTAGCGGGAGTAGTGAGCAGTTCTTC CASSGRASGSSEQFF
TRBJ2-7 NA NA TRBV4-2 TGTGCCAGCAGCAAAACAAGCCGGGACGGGTCCTACGAGCAGTACTTC CASSKTSRDGSYEQYF
TRBJ1-1 NA TRBD1 TRBV10-3 TGTGCCATCAGTGATGGGACAGACAACACTGAAGCTTTCTTT CAISDGTDNTEAFF
TRBJ1-3 NA NA TRBV2 TGTGCCAGCAGTGATGTCGGGGCCTTCTCTGGAAACACCATATATTTT CASSDVGAFSGNTIYF
TRBJ2-1 NA TRBD2 TRBV28 TGTGCCAGCAGTGCCGTTAGCGGGAGCTCCTACAATGAGCAGTTCTTC CASSAVSGSSYNEQFF
TRBJ2-1 NA TRBD1 TRBV29-1 TGCAGCGTTCGGACAGGGATCAGGAGAAGCTCCTACAATGAGCAGTTCTTC CSVRTGIRRSSYNEQFF
TRBJ2-7 NA NA TRBV21-1 TGTGCCCCGGGTACGGCGAGCTCCTACGAGCAGTACTTC CAPGTASSYEQYF
TRBJ1-1 NA TRBD1 TRBV5-1 TGCGCCAGCAGCCCCGGGACAGGGATGAACACTGAAGCTTTCTTT CASSPGTGMNTEAFF
TRBJ2-1 NA TRBD1 TRBV25-1 TGTGCCAGCAGTGGGACAGGGTACAATGAGCAGTTCTTC CASSGTGYNEQFF
TRBJ1-5 NA NA TRBV6-6 TGTGCCAGCAGGCCTATAGGGGATGCCCTTCCTCAGCCCCAGCATTTT CASRPIGDALPQPQHF
TRBJ2-7 once NA TRBV11-2 TGTGCCAGCAGGGCTCCCCCCACTTACGAGCAGTACTTC CASRAPPTYEQYF
TRBJ2-2 NA NA TRBV5-1 TGCGCCAGCCGATCGAAAACAGGCGACTTCACCGGGGAGCTGTTTTTT CASRSKTGDFTGELFF
TRBJ2-7 NA NA TRBV7-7 TGTGCTAGCAGCCCCGGTTCGGGCGGGCCGTCCTACGAGCAGTACTTC CASSPGSGGPSYEQYF
TRBJ2-5 NA TRBD2 TRBV5-1 TGCGCCAGCAGCTTTGGCGGGAGCTTAGAGACCCAGTACTTC CASSFGGSLETQYF
TRBJ1-2 NA NA TRBV10-3 TGTGCCATCAGTGAGTCGGGTGGGGGCGCTGGCTACACCTTC CAISESGGGAGYTF
TRBJ2-5 NA TRBD2 TRBV7-3 TGTGCCAGCAGCCCCCGGACTAGCCCATTAAGGTACCAAGAGACCCAGTACTTC CASSPRTSPLRYQETQYF
TRBJ2-2 NA TRBD2 TRBV11-2 TGTGCCAGCAGCACCGGTAGCGGGAGGTTCACCGGGGAGCTGTTTTTT CASSTGSGRFTGELFF
TRBJ2-7 NA NA TRBV5-1 TGCGCCAGCAGCTTGAGTGCAGGCGGTGTAATGGGGCAGTACTTC CASSLSAGGVMGQYF
TRBJ2-5 NA NA TRBV5-6 TGTGCCAGCAGCCTGGCTGGGGAGACCCAGTACTTC CASSLAGETQYF
TRBJ2-5 NA NA TRBV28 TGTGCCATCGGGGCACGAGAGACCCAGTACTTC CAIGARETQYF
TRBJ2-1 NA NA TRBV7-9 TGTGCCAGCAGCTTTCGGCCCAGGGCCTACAATGAGCAGTTCTTC CASSFRPRAYNEQFF
TRBJ1-1 NA TRBD1 TRBV6-5 TGTGCCAGCAAACAGGGGGCGGCTTATAGAGCTTTCTTT CASKQGAAYRAFF
TRBJ2-2 once NA TRBV9 TGTGCCAGCAGCGTAGGTTCTAGGGCTTCCTATTCCGGGGAGCTGTTTTTT CASSVGSRASYSGELFF
TRBJ2-5 NA TRBD2 TRBV5-1 TGCGCCGGAGCATCCACCGGGGGGGCCCAAGAGACCCAGTACTTC CAGASTGGAQETQYF
TRBJ2-3 NA NA TRBV27 TGTGCCAGCAGTTTCGGTAGCGGCTTCGGAGATACGCAGTATTTT CASSFGSGFGDTQYF
TRBJ2-1 NA NA TRBV11-2 TGTGCCAGCAGCCCTAAGGTAGGGACGGCCTCCTACAATGAGCAGTTCTTC CASSPKVGTASYNEQFF
TRBJ1-5 NA NA TRBV7-6 TGTGCCAGCAGCGCGGATTTGACTGGGCAGCCCCAGCATTTT CASSADLTGQPQHF
TRBJ1-5 NA TRBD1 TRBV19 TGTGCCAGTAGTACCTCCGGGACAGGGGGCGCGAGCAATCAGCCCCAGCATTTT CASSTSGTGGASNQPQHF
TRBJ2-1 NA TRBD1 TRBV7-8 TGTGCCAGCAGCTTAGGACAGGGGGGGAGTGAGCAGTTCTTC CASSLGQGGSEQFF
TRBJ1-5 NA NA TRBV19 TGTGCCAGTTCACAGGGAAGAGTGGGCAATCAGCCCCAGCATTTT CASSQGRVGNQPQHF
TRBJ1-4 NA NA TRBV5-4 TGTGCCAGCAGCAGGCAATCAGTAGAAAAACTGTTTTTT CASSRQSVEKLFF
TRBJ2-3 NA NA TRBV18 TGTGCCAGCTCACAGCTCGGCACAGATACGCAGTATTTT CASSQLGTDTQYF
TRBJ1-1 NA NA TRBV28 TGTGCCAGCAGCTCCCTCAGGGGAGGGACTGAAGCTTTCTTT CASSSLRGGTEAFF
TRBJ2-7 NA NA TRBV19 TGTGCCAGTAGTAGAGGGGCGCGGTCTTACGAGCAGTACTTC CASSRGARSYEQYF
TRBJ1-1 NA NA TRBV29-1 TGCAGCGGGGGAACAGCCGGATCGAACACTGAAGCTTTCTTT CSGGTAGSNTEAFF
TRBJ2-1 NA NA TRBV2 TGTGCCAGCCACAAGGACCACGGGTACAATGAGCAGTTCTTC CASHKDHGYNEQFF